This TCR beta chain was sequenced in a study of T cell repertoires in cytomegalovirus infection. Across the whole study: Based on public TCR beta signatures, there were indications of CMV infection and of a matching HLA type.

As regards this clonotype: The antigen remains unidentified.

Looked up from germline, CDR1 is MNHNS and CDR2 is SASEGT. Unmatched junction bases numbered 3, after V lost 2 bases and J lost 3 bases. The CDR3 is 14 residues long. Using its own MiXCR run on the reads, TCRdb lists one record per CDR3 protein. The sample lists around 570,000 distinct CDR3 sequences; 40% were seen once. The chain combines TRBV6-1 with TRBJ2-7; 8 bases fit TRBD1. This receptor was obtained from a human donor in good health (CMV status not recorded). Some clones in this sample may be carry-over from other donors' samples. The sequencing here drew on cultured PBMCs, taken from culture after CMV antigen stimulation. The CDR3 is CASSELDRDYEQYF. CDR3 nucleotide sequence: TGTGCCAGCAGTGAATTGGACAGGGACTACGAGCAGTACTTC.